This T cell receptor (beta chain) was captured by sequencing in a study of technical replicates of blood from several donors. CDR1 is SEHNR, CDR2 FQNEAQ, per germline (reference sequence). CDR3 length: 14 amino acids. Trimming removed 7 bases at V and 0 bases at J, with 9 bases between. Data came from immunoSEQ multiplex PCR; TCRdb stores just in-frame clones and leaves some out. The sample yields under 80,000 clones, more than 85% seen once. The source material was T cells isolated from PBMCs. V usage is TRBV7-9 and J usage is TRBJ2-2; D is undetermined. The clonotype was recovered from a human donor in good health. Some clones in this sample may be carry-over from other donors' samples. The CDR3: CASTPSSNTGELFF. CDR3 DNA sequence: TGTGCCAGCACCCCGAGTTCGAACACCGGGGAGCTGTTTTTT.